The 15 T cell receptor beta chains listed next were all sequenced from one sample in a study of T cell repertoires in aging, cancer and after chemotherapy. Rearranged V-D-J TRB sequences were amplified with a mixed TRB-A/B primer pool. TCRdb analysed the multiplex PCR reads with MiXCR anew, one entry per CDR3 protein. The data contain about 840 distinct CDR3 sequences, about 22% of them singletons. Amplification of TCR beta used genomic DNA extracted from peripheral blood. What was sequenced was blood. Receptor source: a human donor with a blood cancer.

This clonotype is classed as large. The chain uses TRBV20-1 and TRBJ2-7; D may match TRBD1 or TRBD2 (5 bases each). This CDR3 contains 15 residues. Looked up from germline, CDR1 is DFQATT and CDR2 is SNEGSKA (reference sequence). Trimming shortened V by 0 bases and J by 6 bases, and 18 bases separated the two germline ends. CDR3 in DNA: TGCAGTGCTAGAGATAATGAGGGGTTTGAGATCGAGCAGTACTTC. Encoded protein: CSARDNEGFEIEQYF.

This clonotype was counted only a few times. This chain uses TRBV7-9 with TRBJ2-7; no definite D call. CDR1 SEHNR and CDR2 FQNEAQ come from the germline V gene (reference sequence). The germline V and J ends were trimmed by 5 bases and 1 base, with 9 bases remaining between them. The CDR3 spans 13 residues. The CDR3 here is CASSPDTSYEQYF. The CDR3 bases are TGTGCCAGCAGCCCCGACACATCCTACGAGCAGTACTTC.

By frequency in the sample, this clonotype is medium-sized. V usage is TRBV18 and J usage is TRBJ1-2, with 7 bases aligning to TRBD1. The CDR3 sequence is 14 residues long. V trimming: 2 bases; J trimming: 4 bases; junction bases outside the gene matches: 4. The germline CDR1 and CDR2 sequences are KGHSH and LQKENI. The CDR3 loop is CASSPGTDGYGYTF. The CDR3 DNA reads TGTGCCAGCTCACCAGGGACAGACGGCTATGGCTACACCTTC. The variable domain in full, completed from reference TRBV18 and TRBJ1-2, reads NAGVMQNPRHLVRRRGQEARLRCSPMKGHSHVYWYRQLPEEGLKFMVYLQKENIIDESGMPKERFSAEFPKEGPSILRIQQVVRGDSAAYFCASSPGTDGYGYTFGSGTRLTVV.

This clonotype is labeled medium-sized. This chain uses TRBV7-9 with TRBJ2-2, with TRBD1 matching 9 bases. Germline assignment: CDR1 SEHNR and CDR2 FQNEAQ (reference sequence). The CDR3 is 16 residues long. Germline trimming cut 5 bases from V and 6 bases from J; bases unmatched to any gene: 10. The CDR3 DNA is TGTGCCAGCAGCGCCCGACAGGGGGGGGGGCCCGGGGAGCTGTTTTTT. This translates into CASSARQGGGPGELFF.

By sample fraction, this clonotype is medium-sized. The gene calls are TRBV6-6 and TRBJ2-7, with a possible D match to TRBD1 (5 bases). V was pared by 2 bases and J by 5 bases, with 13 bases between. From germline, CDR1 is MNHNY and CDR2 SVGAGI (reference sequence). The length of the CDR3 is 14 residues. The CDR3 coding sequence is TGTGCCAGCAGTTACGTCCAGGGCCCCCACGAGCAGTACTTC. Encoded protein: CASSYVQGPHEQYF.

This clonotype is medium-sized. This sequence joins TRBV28 and TRBJ1-6; 9 nucleotides agree with TRBD1. Unmatched junction bases numbered 5, after V lost 4 bases and J lost 10 bases. CDR3 length: 14 residues. CDR1 is MDHEN and CDR2 is SYDVKM in the germline V gene. This chain's CDR3 is CASSWDRDSSPLHF. The DNA of the CDR3 is TGTGCCAGCAGTTGGGACAGGGACAGCTCACCCCTCCACTTT.

Judged by abundance, this clonotype is medium-sized (0.01 to 0.1%). The rearrangement joins TRBV10-3 to TRBJ2-3, with no clear D. The germline CDR1 and CDR2 sequences are ENHRY and SYGVKD. The CDR3 is 14 residues long. The germline V and J ends were trimmed by 0 bases and 3 bases, with 7 bases remaining between them. CDR3 loop: CAISESKLTDTQYF. The CDR3 DNA follows: TGTGCCATCAGTGAGTCTAAGTTGACAGATACGCAGTATTTT.

Comments on this clonotype: At one end the junction does not follow the germline gene, possibly because of a read error. J is TRBJ2-1 and V is TRBV6-5; D call uncertain. Germline CDR1 and CDR2: MNHEY and SVGAGI. The CDR3 is made up of 12 amino acids. CDR3 nucleotides: TGTGCCAGCACCGACTTCCCCCACGAGCTGTTCTTC. This translates into CASTDFPHELFF.

By share, this clonotype counts as large. The gene calls are TRBV5-1 and TRBJ2-2; 10 bases line up with TRBD2. Germline-derived CDR1 and CDR2 are SGHRS and YFSETQ. CDR3 size: 15 residues. The V segment lost 0 bases and the J segment 6 bases; nucleotides outside the gene matches: 2. CDR3 bases: TGCGCCAGCAGCTTGGACCTAGCGGGAGCCGGGGAGCTGTTTTTT. Encoded protein: CASSLDLAGAGELFF.

Relative to its sample, this clonotype is medium-sized. The CDR3, as DNA: TGCAGTGCCAGTGGACTAGCTGGCTCAGGTACGGGCACTACGCAGTATTTT. The encoded protein is CSASGLAGSGTGTTQYF. The chain carries TRBV20-1 and TRBJ2-3, with 8 bases matching TRBD2. Germline V gene sequence: CDR1 DFQATT, CDR2 SNEGSKA (reference sequence). The CDR3 totals 17 residues. J lost 8 bases, V lost 6 bases, and 22 bases had no gene match.

This clonotype is labeled medium-sized (0.01 to 0.1%). The V gene is TRBV27, the J gene TRBJ1-5; perhaps TRBD1 as D (5 bases). Germline assignment: CDR1 MNHEY and CDR2 SMNVEV (reference sequence). This CDR3 is built from 14 residues. V lost 3 bases and J 7 bases, leaving 13 bases between the germline ends. The CDR3 protein is CASSFPGKGQPQHF. Here the CDR3 DNA reads TGTGCCAGCAGTTTCCCAGGGAAGGGGCAGCCCCAGCATTTT.

This clonotype is classed as medium-sized (0.01 to 0.1%). The chain carries TRBV12-3 or TRBV12-4 and TRBJ2-2; D perhaps matches TRBD2 (7 bases). With 10 bases removed from V and 6 bases from J, the gap between germline ends came to 18 bases. This CDR3 is built from 14 residues. The CDR3 DNA reads as TGTGCCACAAGGGTCGGGGGGCAGGCCGGGGAGCTGTTTTTT. Amino acid sequence: CATRVGGQAGELFF.

The chain is built from TRBV7-9 and TRBJ2-7, with 11 nucleotides matching TRBD1. The V segment lost 4 bases and the J segment 1 base; nucleotides outside the gene matches: 6. CDR3 length equals 16 residues. Germline lookup yields CDR1 SEHNR and CDR2 FQNEAQ (reference sequence). The CDR3 loop is CASSSLRDRGSYEQYF. The CDR3 DNA is TGTGCCAGCAGCTCCTTAAGGGACAGGGGGTCCTACGAGCAGTACTTC.

This sequence joins TRBV6-5 and TRBJ2-7; D perhaps matches TRBD1 (8 bases). The CDR3 totals 15 residues. Per the germline V gene, CDR1 is MNHEY and CDR2 is SVGAGI. V was pared by 6 bases and J by 0 bases, with 15 bases between. This chain's CDR3 is CASRGQAGDSYEQYF. The CDR3 DNA follows: TGTGCCAGCAGGGGACAGGCGGGAGACTCCTACGAGCAGTACTTC.

This clonotype is medium-sized in the sample. The chain carries TRBV20-1 and TRBJ2-1; tentative D call: TRBD2 (6 bases). V was trimmed by 1 base and J by 8 bases, leaving 15 bases between them. Germline V lookup: CDR1 DFQATT, CDR2 SNEGSKA (reference sequence). CDR3 length: 14 amino acids. CDR3 protein: CSARVLGPSDEQFF. CDR3 DNA sequence: TGCAGTGCTAGAGTTTTGGGGCCTAGCGATGAGCAGTTCTTC.